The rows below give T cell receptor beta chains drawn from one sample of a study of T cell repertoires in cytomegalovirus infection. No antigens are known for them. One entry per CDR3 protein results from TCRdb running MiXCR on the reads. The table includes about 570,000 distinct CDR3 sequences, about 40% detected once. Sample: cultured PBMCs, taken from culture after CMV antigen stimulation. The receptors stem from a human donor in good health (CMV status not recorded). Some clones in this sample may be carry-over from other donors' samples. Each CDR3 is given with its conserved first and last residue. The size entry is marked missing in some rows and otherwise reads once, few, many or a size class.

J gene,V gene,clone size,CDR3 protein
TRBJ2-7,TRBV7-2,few,CASSLGTRGDSIYEQYF
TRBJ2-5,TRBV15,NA,CATSRVGLRETQYF
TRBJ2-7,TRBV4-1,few,CASSQRQQTLNEQYF
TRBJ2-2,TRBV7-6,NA,CASSYSGGTGNTGELFF
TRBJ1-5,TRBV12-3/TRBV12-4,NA,CASSRTVTDGQPQHF
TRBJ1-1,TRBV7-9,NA,CASSLDRGRLAFF
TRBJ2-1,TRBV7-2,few,CASSLRIPSSFSYNEQFF
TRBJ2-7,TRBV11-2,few,CASSLDLGGEQYF
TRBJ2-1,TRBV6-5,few,CASSRGIFNEQFF
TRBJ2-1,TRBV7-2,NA,CASSLREGGWNQFF
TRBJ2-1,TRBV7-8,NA,CASSLSGRISYNEQFF
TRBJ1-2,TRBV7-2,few,CASSFGGPYYGYTF
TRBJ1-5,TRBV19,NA,CASSIDRVNQPQHF
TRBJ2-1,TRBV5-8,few,CASSPGLAGDSYNEQFF
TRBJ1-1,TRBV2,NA,CASSVGGAYTEAFF